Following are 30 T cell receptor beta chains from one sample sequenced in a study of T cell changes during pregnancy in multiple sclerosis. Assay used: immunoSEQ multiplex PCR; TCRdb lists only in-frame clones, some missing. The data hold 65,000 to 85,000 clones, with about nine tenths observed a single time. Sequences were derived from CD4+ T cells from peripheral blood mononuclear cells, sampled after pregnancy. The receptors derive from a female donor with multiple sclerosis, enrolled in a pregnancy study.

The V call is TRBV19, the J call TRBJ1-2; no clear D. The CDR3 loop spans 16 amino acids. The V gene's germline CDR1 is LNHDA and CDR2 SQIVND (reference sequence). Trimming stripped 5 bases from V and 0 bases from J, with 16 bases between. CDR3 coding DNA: TGTGCCAGTAGTGCAGGTTTGACCCGATCTAACTATGGCTACACCTTC. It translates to CASSAGLTRSNYGYTF.

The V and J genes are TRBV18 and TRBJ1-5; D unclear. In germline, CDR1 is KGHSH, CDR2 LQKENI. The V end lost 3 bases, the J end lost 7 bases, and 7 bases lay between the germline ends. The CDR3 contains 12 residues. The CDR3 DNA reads TGTGCCAGCTCACCCAGCGTACAGCCCCAGCATTTT. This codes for CASSPSVQPQHF.

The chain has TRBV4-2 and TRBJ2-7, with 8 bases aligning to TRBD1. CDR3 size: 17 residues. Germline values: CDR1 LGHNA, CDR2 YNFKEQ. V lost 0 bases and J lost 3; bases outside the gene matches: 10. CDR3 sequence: CASSQEDVQGAGYEQYF. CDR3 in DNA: TGTGCCAGCAGCCAAGAAGATGTCCAGGGGGCGGGCTACGAGCAGTACTTC.

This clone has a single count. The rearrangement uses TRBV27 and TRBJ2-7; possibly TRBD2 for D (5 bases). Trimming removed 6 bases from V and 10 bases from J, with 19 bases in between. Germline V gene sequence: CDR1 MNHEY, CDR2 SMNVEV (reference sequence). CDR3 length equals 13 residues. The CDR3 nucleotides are TGTGCCAGCAGCTCCTTCCCCGAGGGATCCCAGTACTTC. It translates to CASSSFPEGSQYF.

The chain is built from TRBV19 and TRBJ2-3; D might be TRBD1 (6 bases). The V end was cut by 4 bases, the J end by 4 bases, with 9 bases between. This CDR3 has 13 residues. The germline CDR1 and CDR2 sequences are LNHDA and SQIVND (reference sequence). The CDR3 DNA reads TGTGCCAGTAGTAATACAGGGTCAGATACGCAGTATTTT. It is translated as CASSNTGSDTQYF. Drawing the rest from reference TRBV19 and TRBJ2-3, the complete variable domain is DGGITQSPKYLFRKEGQNVTLSCEQNLNHDAMYWYRQDPGQGLRLIYYSQIVNDFQKGDIAEGYSVSREKKESFPLTVTSAQKNPTAFYLCASSNTGSDTQYFGPGTRLTVL.

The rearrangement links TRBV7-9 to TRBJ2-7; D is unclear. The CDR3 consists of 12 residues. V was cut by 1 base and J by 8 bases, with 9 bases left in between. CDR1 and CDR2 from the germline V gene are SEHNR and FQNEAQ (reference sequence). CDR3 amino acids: CASSLGPIQQYF. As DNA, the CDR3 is TGTGCCAGCAGCTTAGGGCCGATCCAGCAGTACTTC. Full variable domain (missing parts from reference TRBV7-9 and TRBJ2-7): DTGVSQNPRHKITKRGQNVTFRCDPISEHNRLYWYRQTLGQGPEFLTYFQNEAQLEKSRLLSDRFSAERPKGSFSTLEIQRTEQGDSAMYLCASSLGPIQQYFGPGTRLTVT.

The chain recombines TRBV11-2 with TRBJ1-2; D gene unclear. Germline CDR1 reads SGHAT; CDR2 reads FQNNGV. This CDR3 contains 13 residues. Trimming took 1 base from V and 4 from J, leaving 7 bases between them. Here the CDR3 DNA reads TGTGCCAGCAGCTTAGGAAGCCTCTATGGCTACACCTTC. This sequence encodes CASSLGSLYGYTF.

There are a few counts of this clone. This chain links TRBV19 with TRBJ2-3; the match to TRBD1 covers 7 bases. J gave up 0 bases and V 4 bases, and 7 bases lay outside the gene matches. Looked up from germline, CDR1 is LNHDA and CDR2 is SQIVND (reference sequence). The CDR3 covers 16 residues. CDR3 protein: CASSKQGYPSTDTQYF. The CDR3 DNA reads TGTGCCAGTAGTAAACAGGGGTATCCTAGCACAGATACGCAGTATTTT.

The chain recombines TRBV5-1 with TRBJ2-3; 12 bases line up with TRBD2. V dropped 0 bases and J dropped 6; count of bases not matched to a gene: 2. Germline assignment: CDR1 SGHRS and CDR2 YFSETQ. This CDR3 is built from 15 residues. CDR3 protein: CASSLAGTSGDTQYF. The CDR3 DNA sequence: TGCGCCAGCAGCTTGGCCGGGACTAGCGGGGATACGCAGTATTTT.

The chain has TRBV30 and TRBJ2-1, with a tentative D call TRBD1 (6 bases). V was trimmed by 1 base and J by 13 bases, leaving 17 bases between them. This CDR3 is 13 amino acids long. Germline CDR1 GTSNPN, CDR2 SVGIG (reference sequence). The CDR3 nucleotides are TGTGCCTGGAGTGGGCCCAGGCAGGGGATCCAGTTCTTC. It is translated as CAWSGPRQGIQFF.

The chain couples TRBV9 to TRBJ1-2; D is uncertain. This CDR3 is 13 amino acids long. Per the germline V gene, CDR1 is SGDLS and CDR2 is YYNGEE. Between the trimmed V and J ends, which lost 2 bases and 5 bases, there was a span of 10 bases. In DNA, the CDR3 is TGTGCCAGCAGCGTGTCCAGTTGGTATGGCTACACCTTC. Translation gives CASSVSSWYGYTF.

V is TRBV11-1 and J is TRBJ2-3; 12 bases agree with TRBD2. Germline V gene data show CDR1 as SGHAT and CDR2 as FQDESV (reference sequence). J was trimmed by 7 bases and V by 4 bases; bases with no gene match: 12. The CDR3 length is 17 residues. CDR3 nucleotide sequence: TGTGCCAGCAGCTGGACTTCTAGCGGGGGGGGAGAAAATACGCAGTATTTT. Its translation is CASSWTSSGGGENTQYF.

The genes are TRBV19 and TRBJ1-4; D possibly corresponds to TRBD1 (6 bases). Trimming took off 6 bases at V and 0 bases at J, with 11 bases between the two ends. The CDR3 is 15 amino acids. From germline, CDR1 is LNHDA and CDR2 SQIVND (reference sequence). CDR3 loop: CASRHRAATNEKLFF. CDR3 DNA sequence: TGTGCCAGTAGGCACAGGGCAGCAACTAATGAAAAACTGTTTTTT. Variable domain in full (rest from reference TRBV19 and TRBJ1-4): DGGITQSPKYLFRKEGQNVTLSCEQNLNHDAMYWYRQDPGQGLRLIYYSQIVNDFQKGDIAEGYSVSREKKESFPLTVTSAQKNPTAFYLCASRHRAATNEKLFFGSGTQLSVL.

CDR3: CASSLAGAPGHEQFF. The CDR3 region has the DNA TGTGCCAGCAGCCTAGCGGGGGCCCCTGGGCATGAGCAGTTCTTC. J is TRBJ2-1 and V is TRBV2, with TRBD2 matching over 10 bases. The CDR3 contains 15 residues. CDR1 and CDR2 from the germline V gene are SNHLY and FYNNEI. V was pared by 6 bases and J by 8 bases, with 10 bases of the junction left unmatched.

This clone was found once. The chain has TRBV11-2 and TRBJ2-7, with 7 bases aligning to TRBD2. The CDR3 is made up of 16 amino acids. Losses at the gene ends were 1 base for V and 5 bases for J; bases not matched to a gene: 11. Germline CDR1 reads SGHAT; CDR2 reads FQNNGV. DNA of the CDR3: TGTGCCAGCAGCTTAGGGATCCGGGAGGTAATTAACGAGCAGTACTTC. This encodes CASSLGIREVINEQYF.

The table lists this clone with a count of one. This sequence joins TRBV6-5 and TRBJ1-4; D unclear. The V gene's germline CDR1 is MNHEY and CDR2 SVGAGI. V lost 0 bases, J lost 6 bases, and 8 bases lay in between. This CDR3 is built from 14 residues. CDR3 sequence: CASSYSTRDEKLFF. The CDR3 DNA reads TGTGCCAGCAGTTACTCGACTAGGGATGAAAAACTGTTTTTT.

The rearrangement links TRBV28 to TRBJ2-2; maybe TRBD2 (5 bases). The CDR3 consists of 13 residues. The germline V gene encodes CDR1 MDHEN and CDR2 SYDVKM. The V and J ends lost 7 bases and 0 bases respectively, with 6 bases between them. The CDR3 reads CASNSANTGELFF. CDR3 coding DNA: TGTGCCAGCAATAGCGCGAACACCGGGGAGCTGTTTTTT.

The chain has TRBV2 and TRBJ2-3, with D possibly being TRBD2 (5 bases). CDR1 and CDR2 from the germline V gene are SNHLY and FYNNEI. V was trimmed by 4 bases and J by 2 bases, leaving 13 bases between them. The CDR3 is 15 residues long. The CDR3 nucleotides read TGTGCCAGCAGTGTCCCGGGTAGCGTCACAGATACGCAGTATTTT. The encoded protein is CASSVPGSVTDTQYF.

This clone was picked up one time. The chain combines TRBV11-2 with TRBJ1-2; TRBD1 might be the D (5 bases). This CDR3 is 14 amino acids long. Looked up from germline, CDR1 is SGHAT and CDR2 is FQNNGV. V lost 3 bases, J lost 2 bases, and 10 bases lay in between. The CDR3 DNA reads TGTGCCAGCAGCTTTGACAGAACCAACTATGGCTACACCTTC. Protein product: CASSFDRTNYGYTF.

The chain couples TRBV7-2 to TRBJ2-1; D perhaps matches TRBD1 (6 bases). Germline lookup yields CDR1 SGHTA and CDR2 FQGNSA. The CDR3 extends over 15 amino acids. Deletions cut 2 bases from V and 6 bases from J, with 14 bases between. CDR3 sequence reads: CASSLRGTHGNEQFF. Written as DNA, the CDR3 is TGTGCCAGCAGCTTAAGGGGGACCCATGGCAATGAGCAGTTCTTC.

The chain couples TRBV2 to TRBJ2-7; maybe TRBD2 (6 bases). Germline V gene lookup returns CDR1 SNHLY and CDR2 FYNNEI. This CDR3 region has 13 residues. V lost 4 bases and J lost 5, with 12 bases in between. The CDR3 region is CASSVEGWNEQYF. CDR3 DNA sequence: TGTGCCAGCAGTGTGGAGGGGTGGAACGAGCAGTACTTC.

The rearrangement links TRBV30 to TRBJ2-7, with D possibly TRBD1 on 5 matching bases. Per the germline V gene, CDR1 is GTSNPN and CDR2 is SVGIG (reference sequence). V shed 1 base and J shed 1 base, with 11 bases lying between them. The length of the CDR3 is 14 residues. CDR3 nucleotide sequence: TGTGCCTGGAGTGCTCGGACACGATCCTACGAGCAGTACTTC. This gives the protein CAWSARTRSYEQYF.

Written as DNA, the CDR3 is TGTGCCAGCTCCCCCGGGGGAAACATTCAGTACTTC. This gives the protein CASSPGGNIQYF. The chain carries TRBV7-6 and TRBJ2-4, with D perhaps TRBD2 (6 bases). This CDR3 is 12 amino acids long. Germline assignment: CDR1 SGHVS and CDR2 FNYEAQ. V lost 8 bases to trimming and J lost 6 bases, with 11 bases between them. Full variable domain (missing parts from reference TRBV7-6 and TRBJ2-4): GAGVSQSPRYKVTKRGQDVALRCDPISGHVSLYWYRQALGQGPEFLTYFNYEAQQDKSGLPNDRFSAERPEGSISTLTIQRTEQRDSAMYRCASSPGGNIQYFGAGTRLSVL.

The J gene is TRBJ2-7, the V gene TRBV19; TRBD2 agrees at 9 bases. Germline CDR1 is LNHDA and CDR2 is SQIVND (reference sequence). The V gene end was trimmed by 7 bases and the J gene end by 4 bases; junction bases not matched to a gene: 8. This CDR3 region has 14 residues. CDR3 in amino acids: CASKKAGGLYEQYF. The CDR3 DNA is TGTGCCAGTAAAAAGGCGGGGGGGCTGTACGAGCAGTACTTC.

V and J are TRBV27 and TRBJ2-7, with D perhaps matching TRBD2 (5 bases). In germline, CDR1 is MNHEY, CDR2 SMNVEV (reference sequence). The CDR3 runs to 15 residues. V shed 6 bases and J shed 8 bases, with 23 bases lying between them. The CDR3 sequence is CASRLIFAGQSQQYF. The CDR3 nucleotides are TGTGCCAGCAGGCTTATTTTTGCGGGTCAGAGCCAGCAGTACTTC.

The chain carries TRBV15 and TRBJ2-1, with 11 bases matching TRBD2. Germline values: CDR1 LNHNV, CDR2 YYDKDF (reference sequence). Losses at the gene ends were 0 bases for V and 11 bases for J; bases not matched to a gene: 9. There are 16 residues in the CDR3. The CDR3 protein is CATSREGGTSGRKQFF. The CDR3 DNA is TGTGCCACCAGCAGAGAGGGGGGAACTAGCGGGAGAAAGCAGTTCTTC.

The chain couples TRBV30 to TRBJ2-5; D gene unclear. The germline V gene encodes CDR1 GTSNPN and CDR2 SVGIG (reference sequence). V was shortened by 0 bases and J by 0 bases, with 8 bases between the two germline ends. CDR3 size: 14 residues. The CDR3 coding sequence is TGTGCCTGGAGTGTAGCAAGAAACCAAGAGACCCAGTACTTC. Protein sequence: CAWSVARNQETQYF.

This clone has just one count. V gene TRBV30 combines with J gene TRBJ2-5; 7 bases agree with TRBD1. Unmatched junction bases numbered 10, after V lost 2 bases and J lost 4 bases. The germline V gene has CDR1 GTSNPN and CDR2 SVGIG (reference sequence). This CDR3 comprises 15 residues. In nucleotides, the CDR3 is TGTGCCTGGAGTCACGACAGGGCCGCGGGAGAGACCCAGTACTTC. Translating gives CAWSHDRAAGETQYF.

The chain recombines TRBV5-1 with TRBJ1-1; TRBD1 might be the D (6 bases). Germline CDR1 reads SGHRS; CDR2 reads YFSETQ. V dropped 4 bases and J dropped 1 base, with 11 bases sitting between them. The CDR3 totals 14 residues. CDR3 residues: CASSDLTGNTEAFF. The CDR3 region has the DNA TGCGCCAGCAGCGACTTGACAGGGAACACTGAAGCTTTCTTT.

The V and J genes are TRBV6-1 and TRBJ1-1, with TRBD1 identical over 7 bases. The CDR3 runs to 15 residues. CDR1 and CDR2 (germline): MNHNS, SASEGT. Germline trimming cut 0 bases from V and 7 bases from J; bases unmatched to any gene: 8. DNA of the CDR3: TGTGCCAGCAGTGAAGCGACAGGGAGGAGTAGTGAAGCTTTCTTT. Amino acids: CASSEATGRSSEAFF.